This TCR beta chain was obtained from a study of glioma-infiltrating T cells. The wider study: Before surgery, glioma patients received dexamethasone for at most six days.

The iRepertoire nested amplicon-rescue multiplex PCR amplified TCR alpha and beta CDR3s from RNA. MiXCR was run by TCRdb on the multiplex PCR reads, yielding one entry per CDR3 protein. In the table there are about 410,000 distinct CDR3 sequences, about two fifths of which are singletons. Of note for this clonotype: Just one base apart from a much larger clone, this may be a read error. No conserved phenylalanine or tryptophan ends this CDR3, so it is likely a read error.

V lost 6 bases, J lost 2 bases, and 17 bases lay in between. This CDR3 contains 14 residues. The germline V gene encodes CDR1 DFQATT and CDR2 SNEGSKA (reference sequence). The V and J genes are TRBV20-1 and TRBJ2-7; tentatively, D is TRBD1 (6 bases). The clonotype comes from a human donor with low-grade glioma or glioblastoma, undergoing nonglioma brain surgery, or in good health (not recorded which). Source material: glioma tissue, nonneoplastic brain tissue, or PBMCs (not recorded which). The CDR3 region has the DNA TGCAGTGCCCCCTTGGGGCAGGGGACCTACGAGCAGTACCTC. Translation gives CSAPLGQGTYEQYL.